The rows below give T cell receptor beta chains drawn from one sample of a study of shared clonotypes between healthy human individuals. The repertoire was sequenced with immunoSEQ multiplex PCR; TCRdb's copy has only in-frame clones and lacks some. The sample lists approximately 2.1 million clones, 85% to 95% occurring once. The sequenced material came from naive CD4+ T cells from PBMCs. Receptors originate from a young man in good health. Some clones in this sample may be carry-over from other donors' samples. Each CDR3 is given with its conserved first and last residue. D genes are given only for firm matches. Size is omitted from some rows. Given values are once, few, many or a class for expanded clones.

CDR3 protein: CAWSAGSGANVLTF
CDR3 DNA: TGTGCCTGGAGTGCAGGGAGTGGGGCCAACGTCCTGACTTTC
V gene: TRBV30
clone size: -
D gene: -
J gene: TRBJ2-6

CDR3 protein: CASSLTGVANEKLFF
CDR3 DNA: TGTGCCAGCAGTCTTACAGGGGTGGCCAATGAAAAACTGTTTTTT
V gene: TRBV6-6
clone size: few
D gene: TRBD1
J gene: TRBJ1-4

CDR3 protein: CASSPDREGNGYTF
CDR3 DNA: TGTGCCAGCTCACCCGACAGGGAAGGGAACGGCTACACCTTC
V gene: TRBV18
clone size: -
D gene: TRBD1
J gene: TRBJ1-2

CDR3 protein: CSVRPRDRAQETQYF
CDR3 DNA: TGCAGCGTTAGGCCCCGGGACAGGGCCCAAGAGACCCAGTACTTC
V gene: TRBV29-1
clone size: -
D gene: TRBD1
J gene: TRBJ2-5

CDR3 protein: CASSLTGANVLTF
CDR3 DNA: TGTGCCAGCAGCTTGACTGGGGCCAACGTCCTGACTTTC
V gene: TRBV7-2
clone size: -
D gene: -
J gene: TRBJ2-6

CDR3 protein: CASSLRQGQETQYF
CDR3 DNA: TGCGCCAGCAGCTTAAGACAGGGGCAAGAGACCCAGTACTTC
V gene: TRBV5-1
clone size: -
D gene: TRBD1
J gene: TRBJ2-5

CDR3 protein: CASVRDRVSTDTQYF
CDR3 DNA: TGTGCTAGTGTCCGGGACAGGGTGAGCACAGATACGCAGTATTTT
V gene: TRBV12-5
clone size: -
D gene: TRBD1
J gene: TRBJ2-3

CDR3 protein: CASSLRGTGGVPGANVLTF
CDR3 DNA: TGTGCCAGCAGCTTAAGAGGGACAGGGGGTGTCCCTGGGGCCAACGTCCTGACTTTC
V gene: TRBV5-5
clone size: -
D gene: TRBD1
J gene: TRBJ2-6

CDR3 protein: CASSYQGSYEQYF
CDR3 DNA: TGTGCCAGCAGTTACCAGGGTTCCTACGAGCAGTACTTC
V gene: TRBV6-5
clone size: -
D gene: -
J gene: TRBJ2-7

CDR3 protein: CASSPVAEANYGYTF
CDR3 DNA: TGTGCCAGCTCACCGGTGGCGGAAGCTAACTATGGCTACACCTTC
V gene: TRBV18
clone size: -
D gene: -
J gene: TRBJ1-2

CDR3 protein: CASSVSGQSTGELFF
CDR3 DNA: TGTGCCAGCAGCGTATCGGGACAGTCGACCGGGGAGCTGTTTTTT
V gene: TRBV9
clone size: -
D gene: TRBD1
J gene: TRBJ2-2

CDR3 protein: CASSLYRESNYGYTF
CDR3 DNA: TGCGCCAGCAGCTTGTATAGGGAGAGCAACTATGGCTACACCTTC
V gene: TRBV5-1
clone size: -
D gene: -
J gene: TRBJ1-2

CDR3 protein: CASSLGVFLGTDTQYF
CDR3 DNA: TGTGCCAGCAGCTTAGGAGTTTTTTTGGGCACAGATACGCAGTATTTT
V gene: TRBV7-2
clone size: once
D gene: -
J gene: TRBJ2-3

CDR3 protein: CASSLGMGGYTF
CDR3 DNA: TGTGCCAGCAGTCTGGGGATGGGTGGCTACACCTTC
V gene: TRBV28
clone size: -
D gene: -
J gene: TRBJ1-2

CDR3 protein: CASSWRQGSSYNEQFF
CDR3 DNA: TGTGCCAGCAGCTGGCGACAGGGGAGCTCCTACAATGAGCAGTTCTTC
V gene: TRBV7-2
clone size: -
D gene: TRBD1
J gene: TRBJ2-1

CDR3 protein: CASSQDFRENQPQHF
CDR3 DNA: TGCGCCAGCAGCCAAGATTTCAGGGAGAATCAGCCCCAGCATTTT
V gene: TRBV4-3
clone size: -
D gene: -
J gene: TRBJ1-5

CDR3 protein: CASSYGGPRFTEAFF
CDR3 DNA: TGTGCCAGCAGTTACGGGGGGCCGAGGTTCACTGAAGCTTTCTTT
V gene: TRBV6-5
clone size: -
D gene: -
J gene: TRBJ1-1

CDR3 protein: CASSLGLARTDTQYF
CDR3 DNA: TGTGCCAGCAGCTTAGGGCTAGCGCGCACAGATACGCAGTATTTT
V gene: TRBV7-3
clone size: -
D gene: -
J gene: TRBJ2-3

CDR3 protein: CASSHGPGELFF
CDR3 DNA: TGTGCCAGCAGCCATGGGCCCGGGGAGCTGTTTTTT
V gene: TRBV6-1
clone size: -
D gene: -
J gene: TRBJ2-2

CDR3 protein: CASVSLGGVSYEQYF
CDR3 DNA: TGTGCCTCCGTATCCCTGGGTGGGGTTTCCTACGAGCAGTACTTC
V gene: TRBV30
clone size: once
D gene: -
J gene: TRBJ2-7

CDR3 protein: CASSLPHTGELFF
CDR3 DNA: TGCGCCAGCAGCCTCCCCCACACCGGGGAGCTGTTTTTT
V gene: TRBV5-1
clone size: -
D gene: -
J gene: TRBJ2-2

CDR3 protein: CASSMGKTGNTGELFF
CDR3 DNA: TGTGCCAGCAGTATGGGCAAGACAGGGAACACCGGGGAGCTGTTTTTT
V gene: TRBV6-6
clone size: once
D gene: -
J gene: TRBJ2-2

CDR3 protein: CASRVDGLEAFF
CDR3 DNA: TGTGCCAGCAGAGTGGACGGTCTTGAAGCTTTCTTT
V gene: TRBV28
clone size: -
D gene: -
J gene: TRBJ1-1

CDR3 protein: CASSPVYPETQYF
CDR3 DNA: TGCGCCAGCAGCCCTGTCTACCCAGAGACCCAGTACTTC
V gene: TRBV4-1
clone size: -
D gene: -
J gene: TRBJ2-5

CDR3 protein: CASSQDEGQRAFF
CDR3 DNA: TGCGCCAGCAGCCAAGATGAAGGGCAACGAGCTTTCTTT
V gene: TRBV4-3
clone size: -
D gene: -
J gene: TRBJ1-1

CDR3 protein: CASSQAWGVHGNTIYF
CDR3 DNA: TGTGCCAGCAGTCAAGCCTGGGGGGTACACGGAAACACCATATATTTT
V gene: TRBV27
clone size: -
D gene: -
J gene: TRBJ1-3

CDR3 protein: CASSLDRGLYEQYF
CDR3 DNA: TGCGCCAGCAGCTTAGACAGGGGGCTCTACGAGCAGTACTTC
V gene: TRBV5-1
clone size: -
D gene: TRBD1
J gene: TRBJ2-7

CDR3 protein: CASSKNRGLYGYTF
CDR3 DNA: TGTGCCAGCAGCAAAAACAGGGGGCTCTATGGCTACACCTTC
V gene: TRBV11-2
clone size: -
D gene: TRBD1
J gene: TRBJ1-2

CDR3 protein: CASSPQGQNNQPQHF
CDR3 DNA: TGTGCCAGCTCACCACAGGGACAGAACAATCAGCCCCAGCATTTT
V gene: TRBV18
clone size: -
D gene: TRBD1
J gene: TRBJ1-5

CDR3 protein: CASSYGGPTNEKLFF
CDR3 DNA: TGTGCCAGCAGTTATGGGGGGCCAACTAATGAAAAACTGTTTTTT
V gene: TRBV6-5
clone size: -
D gene: -
J gene: TRBJ1-4

CDR3 protein: CAISPQGAVYEQYF
CDR3 DNA: TGTGCCATCAGCCCACAGGGGGCCGTATACGAGCAGTACTTC
V gene: TRBV10-3
clone size: -
D gene: TRBD1
J gene: TRBJ2-7

CDR3 protein: CAISDLGADQPQHF
CDR3 DNA: TGTGCCATCAGTGATTTGGGGGCGGATCAGCCCCAGCATTTT
V gene: TRBV10-3
clone size: -
D gene: -
J gene: TRBJ1-5

CDR3 protein: CASSPPGASSYNEQFF
CDR3 DNA: TGTGCCAGCTCACCACCGGGAGCAAGCTCCTACAATGAGCAGTTCTTC
V gene: TRBV18
clone size: -
D gene: -
J gene: TRBJ2-1

CDR3 protein: CASSLVYVGHTKNIQYF
CDR3 DNA: TGTGCCAGCAGCTTAGTGTACGTGGGGCATACCAAAAACATTCAGTACTTC
V gene: TRBV7-2
clone size: -
D gene: -
J gene: TRBJ2-4

CDR3 protein: CSARQSDTQYF
CDR3 DNA: TGCAGCGCTCGGCAGTCAGATACGCAGTATTTT
V gene: TRBV29-1
clone size: -
D gene: -
J gene: TRBJ2-3

CDR3 protein: CASSIQGYGYTF
CDR3 DNA: TGTGCCAGTAGTATACAGGGGTATGGCTACACCTTC
V gene: TRBV19
clone size: -
D gene: -
J gene: TRBJ1-2

CDR3 protein: CASSEASGSYEQFF
CDR3 DNA: TGCGCCAGCAGCGAGGCTAGCGGGAGCTATGAGCAGTTCTTC
V gene: TRBV5-1
clone size: -
D gene: TRBD2
J gene: TRBJ2-1

CDR3 protein: CASSSRGNEQFF
CDR3 DNA: TGTGCCAGCAGCTCCAGGGGCAATGAGCAGTTCTTC
V gene: TRBV7-2
clone size: -
D gene: -
J gene: TRBJ2-1

CDR3 protein: CASSAGHSYEQYF
CDR3 DNA: TGTGCCAGCAGCGCGGGACACTCCTACGAGCAGTACTTC
V gene: TRBV14
clone size: few
D gene: -
J gene: TRBJ2-7

CDR3 protein: CASSSPTTVRGIEEKLFF
CDR3 DNA: TGTGCCAGCAGTTCCCCAACCACTGTTCGGGGGATTGAAGAAAAACTGTTTTTT
V gene: TRBV28
clone size: -
D gene: -
J gene: TRBJ1-4

CDR3 protein: CAWSVGPGGMNTEAFF
CDR3 DNA: TGTGCCTGGAGTGTGGGGCCGGGAGGAATGAACACTGAAGCTTTCTTT
V gene: TRBV30
clone size: -
D gene: -
J gene: TRBJ1-1

CDR3 protein: CASSGMGNQPQHF
CDR3 DNA: TGTGCCAGCAGTGGAATGGGCAATCAGCCCCAGCATTTT
V gene: TRBV25-1
clone size: -
D gene: -
J gene: TRBJ1-5

CDR3 protein: CAISESRGYQETQYF
CDR3 DNA: TGTGCCATCAGTGAGTCAAGGGGATACCAAGAGACCCAGTACTTC
V gene: TRBV10-3
clone size: -
D gene: -
J gene: TRBJ2-5

CDR3 protein: CASSFGGAGNTIYF
CDR3 DNA: TGTGCCAGCAGCTTCGGAGGGGCCGGAAACACCATATATTTT
V gene: TRBV7-2
clone size: -
D gene: -
J gene: TRBJ1-3

CDR3 protein: CAWSLATGFEKLFF
CDR3 DNA: TGTGCCTGGAGTCTAGCGACAGGGTTTGAAAAACTGTTTTTT
V gene: TRBV30
clone size: -
D gene: TRBD1
J gene: TRBJ1-4

CDR3 protein: CASSLSSGVGEQYF
CDR3 DNA: TGCGCCAGCAGCTTGTCTTCGGGGGTGGGCGAGCAGTACTTC
V gene: TRBV5-1
clone size: -
D gene: -
J gene: TRBJ2-7

CDR3 protein: CASSLDRANTDTQYF
CDR3 DNA: TGTGCCAGCAGCTTAGATCGGGCCAATACAGATACGCAGTATTTT
V gene: TRBV11-2
clone size: -
D gene: -
J gene: TRBJ2-3

CDR3 protein: CASSVQGINTIYF
CDR3 DNA: TGTGCCAGCAGCGTACAGGGGATCAACACCATATATTTT
V gene: TRBV9
clone size: -
D gene: -
J gene: TRBJ1-3

CDR3 protein: CASSLRGVAGELFF
CDR3 DNA: TGTGCCAGCAGCCTACGGGGAGTCGCCGGGGAGCTGTTTTTT
V gene: TRBV28
clone size: -
D gene: -
J gene: TRBJ2-2

CDR3 protein: CASSSISGGATGTQYF
CDR3 DNA: TGTGCCAGCAGCTCAATCTCCGGGGGCGCAACCGGGACCCAGTACTTC
V gene: TRBV7-9
clone size: -
D gene: -
J gene: TRBJ2-5

CDR3 protein: CASSLILGGRSSGANVLTF
CDR3 DNA: TGTGCCAGCAGCTTAATATTAGGCGGTAGAAGCTCTGGGGCCAACGTCCTGACTTTC
V gene: TRBV11-2
clone size: -
D gene: -
J gene: TRBJ2-6

CDR3 protein: CASSPGDGSHFLVTDTQYF
CDR3 DNA: TGTGCCAGCAGCCCTGGGGATGGGAGTCACTTTCTCGTCACAGATACGCAGTATTTT
V gene: TRBV7-6
clone size: -
D gene: -
J gene: TRBJ2-3

CDR3 protein: CASSSAGPLDTQYF
CDR3 DNA: TGTGCCAGCAGCTCCGCAGGTCCACTGGATACGCAGTATTTT
V gene: TRBV4-2
clone size: -
D gene: -
J gene: TRBJ2-3

CDR3 protein: CATGGSNSGANVLTF
CDR3 DNA: TGTGCCACGGGGGGGAGTAACTCTGGGGCCAACGTCCTGACTTTC
V gene: TRBV10-3
clone size: -
D gene: TRBD2
J gene: TRBJ2-6

CDR3 protein: CASRVQGTTYEQYF
CDR3 DNA: TGTGCCAGCAGAGTACAGGGGACCACCTACGAGCAGTACTTC
V gene: TRBV6-6
clone size: -
D gene: TRBD1
J gene: TRBJ2-7

CDR3 protein: CATTGGADTQYF
CDR3 DNA: TGTGCCACAACGGGGGGGGCAGATACGCAGTATTTT
V gene: TRBV27
clone size: once
D gene: TRBD2
J gene: TRBJ2-3

CDR3 protein: CASRLSGGSYNEQFF
CDR3 DNA: TGTGCCAGCAGACTTAGCGGGGGAAGCTACAATGAGCAGTTCTTC
V gene: TRBV11-1
clone size: -
D gene: TRBD2
J gene: TRBJ2-1